Detailed here is one T cell receptor beta chain. This CDR3 contains 14 residues. Germline CDR1 reads SNHLY; CDR2 reads FYNNEI. Trimming stripped 8 bases from V and 0 bases from J, with 13 bases between. Clones were sequenced by immunoSEQ multiplex PCR, and TCRdb holds only the in-frame ones, with some missing. The sample lists about 3,300 clones, roughly 84% occurring once. This sample is drawn from a study of PD-1 blockade in classical Hodgkin lymphoma. Indicated time point: newly diagnosed, previously untreated cHL patient sample. Thawed PBMCs were the source of CD4+ T cells, purified by magnetic negative selection.

The chain combines TRBV2 with TRBJ1-1; possibly TRBD1 for D (5 bases). This TCR was recovered from a human donor with classical Hodgkin lymphoma. Sequencing input: CD4+ T cells from blood. The CDR3 region is CASHLLTVNTEAFF. CDR3 nucleotides: TGTGCCAGCCACCTATTGACAGTGAACACTGAAGCTTTCTTT.